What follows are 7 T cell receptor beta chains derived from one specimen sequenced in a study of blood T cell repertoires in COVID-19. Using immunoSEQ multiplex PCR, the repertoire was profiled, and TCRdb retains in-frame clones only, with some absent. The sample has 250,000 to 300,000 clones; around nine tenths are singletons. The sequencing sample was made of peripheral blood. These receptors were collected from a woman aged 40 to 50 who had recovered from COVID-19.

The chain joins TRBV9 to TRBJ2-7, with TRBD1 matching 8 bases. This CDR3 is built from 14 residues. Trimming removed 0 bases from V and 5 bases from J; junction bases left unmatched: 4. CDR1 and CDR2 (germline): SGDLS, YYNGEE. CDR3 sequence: CASSVDWTGHEQYF. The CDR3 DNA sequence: TGTGCCAGCAGCGTAGACTGGACAGGGCACGAGCAGTACTTC. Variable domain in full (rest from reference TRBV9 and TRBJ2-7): DSGVTQTPKHLITATGQRVTLRCSPRSGDLSVYWYQQSLDQGLQFLIQYYNGEERAKGNILERFSAQQFPDLHSELNLSSLELGDSALYFCASSVDWTGHEQYFGPGTRLTVT.

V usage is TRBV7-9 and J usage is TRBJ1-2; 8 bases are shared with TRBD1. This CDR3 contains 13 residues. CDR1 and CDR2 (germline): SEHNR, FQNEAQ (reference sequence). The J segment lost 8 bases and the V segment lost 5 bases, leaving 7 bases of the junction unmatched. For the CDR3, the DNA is TGTGCCAGCAGCCCCCAGGGGGCGCGGGGCTACACCTTC. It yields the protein CASSPQGARGYTF.

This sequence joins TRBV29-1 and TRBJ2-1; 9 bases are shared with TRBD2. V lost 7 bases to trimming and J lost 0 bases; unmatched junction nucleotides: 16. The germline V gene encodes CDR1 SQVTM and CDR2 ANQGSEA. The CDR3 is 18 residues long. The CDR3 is CSAQNRAGGPGSYNEQFF. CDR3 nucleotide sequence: TGCAGCGCCCAGAACCGGGCGGGAGGGCCCGGCTCCTACAATGAGCAGTTCTTC.

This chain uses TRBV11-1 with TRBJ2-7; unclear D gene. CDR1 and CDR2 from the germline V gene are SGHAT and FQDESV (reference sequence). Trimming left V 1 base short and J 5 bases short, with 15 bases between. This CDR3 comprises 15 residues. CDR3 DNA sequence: TGTGCCAGCAGCTTAGGAGGCGGTTGGCGCCACGAGCAGTACTTC. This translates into CASSLGGGWRHEQYF.

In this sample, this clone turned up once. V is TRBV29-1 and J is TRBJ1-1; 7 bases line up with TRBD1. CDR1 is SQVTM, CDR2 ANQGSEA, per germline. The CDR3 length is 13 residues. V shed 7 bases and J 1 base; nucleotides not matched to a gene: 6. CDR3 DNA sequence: TGCAGCGCACCGGGACAGAGGAACACTGAAGCTTTCTTT. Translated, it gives CSAPGQRNTEAFF.

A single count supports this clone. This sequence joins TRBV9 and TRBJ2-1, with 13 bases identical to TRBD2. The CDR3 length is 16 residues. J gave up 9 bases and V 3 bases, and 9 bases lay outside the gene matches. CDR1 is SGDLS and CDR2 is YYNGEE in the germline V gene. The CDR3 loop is CASSAPPGLAGSEQFF. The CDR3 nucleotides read TGTGCCAGCAGCGCCCCCCCGGGACTAGCGGGATCTGAGCAGTTCTTC. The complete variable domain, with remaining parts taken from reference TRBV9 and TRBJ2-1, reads DSGVTQTPKHLITATGQRVTLRCSPRSGDLSVYWYQQSLDQGLQFLIQYYNGEERAKGNILERFSAQQFPDLHSELNLSSLELGDSALYFCASSAPPGLAGSEQFFGPGTRLTVL.

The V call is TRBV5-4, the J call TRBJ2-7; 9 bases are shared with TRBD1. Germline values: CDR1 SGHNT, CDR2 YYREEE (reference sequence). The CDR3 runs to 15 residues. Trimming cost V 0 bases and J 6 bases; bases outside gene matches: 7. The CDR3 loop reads CASSLDGGQGGEQYF. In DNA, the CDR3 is TGTGCCAGCAGCTTGGATGGGGGACAGGGTGGCGAGCAGTACTTC.